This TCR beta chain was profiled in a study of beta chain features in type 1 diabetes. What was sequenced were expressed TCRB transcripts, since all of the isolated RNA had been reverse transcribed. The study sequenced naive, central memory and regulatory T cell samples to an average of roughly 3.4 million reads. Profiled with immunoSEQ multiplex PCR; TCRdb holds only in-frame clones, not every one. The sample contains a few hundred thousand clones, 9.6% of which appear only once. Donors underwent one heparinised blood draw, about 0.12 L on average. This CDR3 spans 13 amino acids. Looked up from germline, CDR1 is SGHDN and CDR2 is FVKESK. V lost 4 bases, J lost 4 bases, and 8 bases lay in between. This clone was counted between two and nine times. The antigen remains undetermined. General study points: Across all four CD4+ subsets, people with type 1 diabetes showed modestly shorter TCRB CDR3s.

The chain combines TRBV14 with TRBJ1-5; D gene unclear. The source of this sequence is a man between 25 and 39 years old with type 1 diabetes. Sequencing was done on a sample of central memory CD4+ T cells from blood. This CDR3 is CASSLSGNQPQHF. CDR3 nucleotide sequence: TGTGCCAGCAGCCTTTCGGGGAATCAGCCCCAGCATTTT.